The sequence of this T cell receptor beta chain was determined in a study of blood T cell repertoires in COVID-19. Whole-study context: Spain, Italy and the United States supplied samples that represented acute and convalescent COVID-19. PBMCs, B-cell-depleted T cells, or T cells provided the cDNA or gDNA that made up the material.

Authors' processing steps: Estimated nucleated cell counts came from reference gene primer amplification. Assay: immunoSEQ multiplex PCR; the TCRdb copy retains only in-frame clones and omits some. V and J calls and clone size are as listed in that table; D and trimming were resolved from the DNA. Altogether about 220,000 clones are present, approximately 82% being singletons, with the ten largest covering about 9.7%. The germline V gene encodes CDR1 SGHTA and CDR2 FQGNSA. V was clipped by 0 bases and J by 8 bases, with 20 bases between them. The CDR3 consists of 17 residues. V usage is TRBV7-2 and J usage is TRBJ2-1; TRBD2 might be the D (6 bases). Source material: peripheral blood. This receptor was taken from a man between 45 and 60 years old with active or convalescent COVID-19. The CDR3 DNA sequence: TGTGCCAGCAGCTTAGCGCCGACGGGGGTAGGGGCGTATGAGCAGTTCTTC. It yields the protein CASSLAPTGVGAYEQFF.